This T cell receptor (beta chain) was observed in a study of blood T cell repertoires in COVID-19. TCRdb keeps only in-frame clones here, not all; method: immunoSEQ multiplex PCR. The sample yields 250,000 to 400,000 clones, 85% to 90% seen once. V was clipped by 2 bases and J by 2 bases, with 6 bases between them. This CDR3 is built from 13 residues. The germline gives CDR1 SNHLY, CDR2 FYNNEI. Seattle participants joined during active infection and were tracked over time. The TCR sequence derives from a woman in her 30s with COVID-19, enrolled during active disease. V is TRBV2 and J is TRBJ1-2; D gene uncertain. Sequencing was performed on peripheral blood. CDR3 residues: CASSELRNYGYTF. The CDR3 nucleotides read TGTGCCAGCAGTGAACTGAGAAACTATGGCTACACCTTC.